The next 26 T cell receptor beta chains were all read from a single sample in a study of blood T cell repertoires in COVID-19. TCRdb keeps only in-frame clones here, not all; method: immunoSEQ multiplex PCR. The data contain hundreds of thousands of clones, about nine tenths of them seen just once; the ten biggest clones take up about 6%. Specimen: peripheral blood. The receptors derive from a woman aged 50 to 60 with COVID-19, enrolled during active disease.

The V call is TRBV7-9, the J call TRBJ2-7; D is ambiguous. Germline CDR1 SEHNR, CDR2 FQNEAQ (reference sequence). This CDR3 is 12 amino acids long. V lost 2 bases, J lost 6 bases, and 8 bases lay in between. The CDR3 reads CASSLQTSEQYF. DNA for the CDR3: TGTGCCAGCAGCTTACAGACTTCCGAGCAGTACTTC.

This clone appeared once. V and J are TRBV5-4 and TRBJ2-7; possible D gene TRBD1, 5 bases. V lost 3 bases and J 5 bases, leaving 9 bases between the germline ends. The CDR3 contains 12 residues. Per germline, CDR1 SGHNT and CDR2 YYREEE (reference sequence). The CDR3 bases are TGTGCCAGCAGCTCCGACAGAAACGAGCAGTACTTC. It yields the protein CASSSDRNEQYF.

The chain uses TRBV27 and TRBJ2-1, with D possibly TRBD1 on 6 matching bases. Between the trimmed V and J ends, which lost 3 bases and 6 bases, there was a span of 12 bases. The CDR3 sequence is 14 residues long. Germline lookup yields CDR1 MNHEY and CDR2 SMNVEV (reference sequence). The CDR3 protein is CASSFGQITNEQFF. The CDR3, as DNA: TGTGCCAGCAGTTTCGGACAGATAACCAATGAGCAGTTCTTC.

This rearrangement joins TRBV5-8 to TRBJ1-2; D call uncertain. The V and J ends lost 1 base and 2 bases respectively, with 15 bases between them. Germline V gene sequence: CDR1 SGHTS, CDR2 YDEGEE. There are 16 residues in the CDR3. For the CDR3, the DNA is TGTGCCAGCAGCTTGTCTTCGTTCCGCACAAACTATGGCTACACCTTC. Protein sequence: CASSLSSFRTNYGYTF. The entire variable domain, with the rest obtained from reference TRBV5-8 and TRBJ1-2, is as follows: EAGVTQSPTHLIKTRGQQATLRCSPISGHTSVYWYQQALGLGLQFLLWYDEGEERNRGNFPPRFSGRQFPNYSSELNVNALELEDSALYLCASSLSSFRTNYGYTFGSGTRLTVV.

The rearrangement uses TRBV5-4 and TRBJ2-5; tentatively, D is TRBD2 (5 bases). The CDR3 runs to 14 residues. With 0 bases removed from V and 5 bases from J, the gap between germline ends came to 11 bases. Per the germline V gene, CDR1 is SGHNT and CDR2 is YYREEE (reference sequence). In DNA form, the CDR3 reads TGTGCCAGCAGCTTGGGCACTAGTGACGAGACCCAGTACTTC. Its protein is CASSLGTSDETQYF.

The gene calls are TRBV24-1 and TRBJ2-2; a possible D gene is TRBD2 (5 bases). CDR3 size: 14 residues. CDR1 is KGHDR and CDR2 is SFDVKD in the germline V gene. V was cut by 9 bases and J by 5 bases, with 15 bases left in between. The CDR3 sequence is CATSDSRRTGELFF. As DNA, the CDR3 is TGTGCCACCTCGGATAGTCGGAGGACCGGGGAGCTGTTTTTT.

The chain has TRBV7-3 and TRBJ2-1; TRBD2 agrees at 8 bases. With 2 bases clipped from V and 0 bases from J, the junction kept 3 bases outside the gene matches. The CDR3 consists of 16 residues. Germline CDR1 is SGHTA and CDR2 is FQGTGA. The CDR3 region has the DNA TGTGCCAGCAGCTTACCCGGGACTAGCTCCTACAATGAGCAGTTCTTC. This translates into CASSLPGTSSYNEQFF.

The V and J genes are TRBV9 and TRBJ2-6; D remains unclear. The CDR3 is 14 amino acids. CDR1 is SGDLS and CDR2 is YYNGEE in the germline V gene. V shed 2 bases and J shed 0 bases, with 3 bases lying between them. The CDR3 here is CASSVSSGANVLTF. The CDR3 DNA is TGTGCCAGCAGCGTGAGCTCTGGGGCCAACGTCCTGACTTTC.

The chain employs TRBV19 and TRBJ2-7, with TRBD1 matching over 9 bases. Per the germline V gene, CDR1 is LNHDA and CDR2 is SQIVND (reference sequence). V lost 3 bases to trimming and J lost 3 bases; unmatched junction nucleotides: 6. This CDR3 contains 15 residues. CDR3 in amino acids: CASSIIGTGNYEQYF. In DNA form, the CDR3 reads TGTGCCAGTAGTATTATAGGGACAGGGAACTACGAGCAGTACTTC.

This rearrangement joins TRBV7-9 to TRBJ2-2; 10 bases fit TRBD2. V lost 4 bases and J lost 6; bases outside the gene matches: 5. Germline CDR1 and CDR2: SEHNR and FQNEAQ (reference sequence). CDR3 size: 15 residues. CDR3 in DNA: TGTGCCAGCAGCTCAACTAGCGGGAAGGCCGGGGAGCTGTTTTTT. Amino acid sequence: CASSSTSGKAGELFF.

This rearrangement joins TRBV5-4 to TRBJ2-7; no clear D gene. The CDR3 contains 13 residues. V was cut by 0 bases and J by 4 bases, with 8 bases left in between. Germline loops: CDR1 SGHNT, CDR2 YYREEE (reference sequence). DNA of the CDR3: TGTGCCAGCAGCTTGGGCCACGGTTACGAGCAGTACTTC. Protein: CASSLGHGYEQYF.

The rearrangement links TRBV4-3 to TRBJ2-3; D is undetermined. CDR3 length: 14 amino acids. Trimming removed 0 bases at V and 2 bases at J, with 6 bases between. Germline V gene lookup returns CDR1 LGHNA and CDR2 YSLEER. The DNA of the CDR3 is TGCGCCAGCAGCCAAGACAGGCCCACAGATACGCAGTATTTT. Encoded protein: CASSQDRPTDTQYF.

CDR3 in amino acids: CASSESGGTLEQYF. CDR3 sequence (DNA): TGTGCCAGCAGCGAGAGCGGGGGGACTCTCGAGCAGTACTTC. The chain links TRBV7-9 to TRBJ2-7; TRBD2 matches 9 bases. Germline values: CDR1 SEHNR, CDR2 FQNEAQ (reference sequence). V dropped 5 bases and J dropped 6; count of bases not matched to a gene: 8. This CDR3 is 14 amino acids long.

The gene calls are TRBV30 and TRBJ1-5; D is ambiguous. Trimming left V 1 base short and J 6 bases short, with 13 bases between. This CDR3 spans 14 amino acids. Germline CDR1 reads GTSNPN; CDR2 reads SVGIG (reference sequence). DNA for the CDR3: TGTGCCTGGAGTGGACATTTTACAAGTCAGCCCCAGCATTTT. This encodes CAWSGHFTSQPQHF.

The rearrangement links TRBV27 to TRBJ1-1; the D gene is possibly TRBD1 (6 bases). Germline V gene lookup returns CDR1 MNHEY and CDR2 SMNVEV (reference sequence). V lost 5 bases and J 3 bases, leaving 10 bases between the germline ends. The CDR3 totals 13 residues. This CDR3 reads CASSPRTDTEAFF. Written as DNA, the CDR3 is TGTGCCAGCAGTCCCCGGACAGACACTGAAGCTTTCTTT.

The chain combines TRBV19 with TRBJ1-2; 8 bases are a match to TRBD1. The length of the CDR3 is 14 residues. V shed 6 bases and J 3 bases; nucleotides not matched to a gene: 6. CDR1 is LNHDA and CDR2 is SQIVND in the germline V gene (reference sequence). CDR3 DNA sequence: TGTGCCAGTAGGCCCGACAGGGGTTACTATGGCTACACCTTC. The encoded protein is CASRPDRGYYGYTF.

The rearrangement links TRBV30 to TRBJ2-5, with TRBD2 identical over 9 bases. Germline CDR1 is GTSNPN and CDR2 is SVGIG (reference sequence). After removal of 1 base from V and 2 bases from J, the junction contained 5 bases not matched to a gene. The CDR3 length is 15 residues. CDR3 DNA: TGTGCCTGGAGTGAGCTAGCGGGGAATCAAGAGACCCAGTACTTC. Translated, it gives CAWSELAGNQETQYF.

This chain joins TRBV5-1 and TRBJ2-3, with 7 positions matching TRBD1. The CDR3 sequence is 16 residues long. The V gene's germline CDR1 is SGHRS and CDR2 YFSETQ. With 1 base clipped from V and 2 bases from J, the junction kept 7 bases outside the gene matches. CDR3 DNA: TGCGCCAGCAGCTTGATTTTTGGACAGGACACAGATACGCAGTATTTT. Its protein is CASSLIFGQDTDTQYF.

CDR3 DNA: TGTGCCAGCAGCGTACTTTCGGGGACTAGCATCGCAGATACGCAGTATTTT. It translates to CASSVLSGTSIADTQYF. This chain uses TRBV7-6 with TRBJ2-3; 9 bases line up with TRBD2. Per germline, CDR1 SGHVS and CDR2 FNYEAQ. This CDR3 contains 17 residues. With 5 bases clipped from V and 4 bases from J, the junction kept 13 bases outside the gene matches.

The chain combines TRBV10-3 with TRBJ1-1; TRBD1 is a possible D gene (6 bases). The CDR3 runs to 17 residues. V shed 3 bases and J shed 0 bases, with 17 bases lying between them. CDR1 ENHRY and CDR2 SYGVKD come from the germline V gene. CDR3 protein: CAISEFRTEDLNTEAFF. As DNA, the CDR3 is TGTGCCATCAGTGAATTTCGGACAGAAGACTTGAACACTGAAGCTTTCTTT.

The V and J genes are TRBV29-1 and TRBJ1-1; unclear D gene. V dropped 7 bases and J dropped 10 bases, with 31 bases sitting between them. The CDR3 totals 16 residues. Germline assignment: CDR1 SQVTM and CDR2 ANQGSEA. This CDR3 is CSGSLRGRALGRIAFF. The CDR3 coding sequence is TGCAGCGGGTCCCTGCGGGGTCGGGCGTTAGGACGGATAGCTTTCTTT.

This clone was detected a few times. The chain uses TRBV3-1 (or the pseudogene TRBV3-2) and TRBJ2-7; TRBD2 agrees at 9 bases. V lost 4 bases, J lost 2 bases, and 12 bases stayed unmatched. The germline V gene has CDR1 LGHDT and CDR2 YNNKEL (reference sequence). The CDR3 has 17 residues. The CDR3 DNA sequence: TGTGCCAGCAGCCGCCGACTTCTGCGGGAGGGGACCTACGAGCAGTACTTC. Its translation is CASSRRLLREGTYEQYF.

The V call is TRBV11-3, the J call TRBJ2-5, with 9 nucleotides matching TRBD2. The CDR3 length is 15 residues. CDR1 and CDR2 from the germline V gene are SGHNT and YENEEA. V shed 8 bases and J 4 bases; nucleotides not matched to a gene: 11. The CDR3 sequence: CASGHGGRGRETQYF. The DNA of the CDR3 is TGTGCCAGCGGCCACGGCGGGAGGGGGAGAGAGACCCAGTACTTC.

The V and J genes are TRBV7-2 and TRBJ2-7; TRBD2 might be the D (5 bases). Germline CDR1 and CDR2: SGHTA and FQGNSA. The ends were cut back, 0 bases at V and 6 bases at J, with 18 bases in the middle. The CDR3 consists of 16 residues. The CDR3 DNA is TGTGCCAGCAGCTTAGCGGGAGTGGGTATCCCATCCGAGCAGTACTTC. As protein: CASSLAGVGIPSEQYF.

J is TRBJ1-2 and V is TRBV5-4, with TRBD1 matching over 7 bases. With 5 bases clipped from V and 7 bases from J, the junction kept 11 bases outside the gene matches. Germline V gives CDR1 SGHNT, CDR2 YYREEE (reference sequence). The CDR3 runs 14 residues. The CDR3 DNA sequence: TGTGCCAGCAGACAGGGGACCCATCCAGGTGGCTACACCTTC. The encoded protein is CASRQGTHPGGYTF.

This sequence joins TRBV6-5 and TRBJ2-5; the D gene is possibly TRBD1 (5 bases). The germline V gene has CDR1 MNHEY and CDR2 SVGAGI. V gave up 5 bases and J gave up 0 bases, with 7 bases separating them. This CDR3 is built from 13 residues. The CDR3 sequence is CASSRQYQETQYF. The CDR3, as DNA: TGTGCCAGCAGTAGACAGTACCAAGAGACCCAGTACTTC.